Listed here are 21 T cell receptor beta chains from one sample, sequenced in a study of T cells in Graves' hyperthyroidism and ophthalmopathy. Researchers amplified the TCR beta CDR3 regions from RNA transcripts. Primed by the HTBI set, a first-round RT-PCR was run on the TCR CDR3. TCRdb used MiXCR to reprocess the multiplex PCR reads, holding one entry per CDR3 protein. The sample includes hundreds of thousands of distinct CDR3 sequences, 22% of them seen just once. The sequenced sample was blood. Receptors were obtained from a woman in her 70s with Graves' ophthalmopathy.

This chain connects TRBV3-1 to TRBJ1-4, with 7 bases identical to TRBD1. Germline trimming cut 2 bases from V and 6 bases from J; bases unmatched to any gene: 3. CDR3 size: 14 residues. Germline assignment: CDR1 LGHDT and CDR2 YNNKEL (reference sequence). The CDR3, as DNA: TGTGCCAGCAGCCAACTAGGGACAGATGAAAAACTGTTTTTT. Translation: CASSQLGTDEKLFF.

The rearrangement joins TRBV30 to TRBJ2-3; D uncertain. Germline V gene data show CDR1 as GTSNPN and CDR2 as SVGIG (reference sequence). The CDR3 runs 13 residues. Trimming left V 5 bases short and J 6 bases short, with 15 bases between. The chain's CDR3 is CAWSPRLLDTQYF. CDR3 nucleotides: TGTGCCTGGTCGCCCCGCTTACTTGATACGCAGTATTTT.

The chain joins TRBV20-1 to TRBJ2-3, with a weak D call TRBD2 (6 bases). The germline gives CDR1 DFQATT, CDR2 SNEGSKA (reference sequence). The CDR3 runs 18 residues. Trimming removed 0 bases at V and 4 bases at J, with 23 bases between. CDR3 sequence: CSARDKRVGPGGADTQYF. The CDR3, as DNA: TGCAGTGCTAGAGATAAACGTGTGGGACCCGGAGGGGCAGATACGCAGTATTTT.

This clonotype was seen repeatedly, ten times or more. This rearrangement joins TRBV12-5 to TRBJ2-2; the D is unclear. The CDR3 has 14 amino acids. Trimming removed 3 bases at V and 6 bases at J, with 11 bases between. CDR1 and CDR2 from the germline V gene are LGHNT and FRNRAP. CDR3 loop: CASGFGFTPGELFF. Here the CDR3 DNA reads TGTGCTAGTGGTTTTGGCTTTACGCCCGGGGAGCTGTTTTTT.

This clonotype was found a few times. The J gene is TRBJ1-1, the V gene TRBV11-2, with D perhaps TRBD1 (6 bases). The germline V gene encodes CDR1 SGHAT and CDR2 FQNNGV. The CDR3 sequence is 16 residues long. The ends were cut back, 5 bases at V and 5 bases at J, with 21 bases in the middle. CDR3 sequence (DNA): TGTGCCAGCAGCCCCAGAGGGGAACAGGGAGGTACTGAAGCTTTCTTT. Translated, it gives CASSPRGEQGGTEAFF.

The chain couples TRBV20-1 to TRBJ2-7; the D gene is possibly TRBD2 (6 bases). V shed 5 bases and J shed 2 bases, with 16 bases lying between them. CDR1 and CDR2 from the germline V gene are DFQATT and SNEGSKA (reference sequence). The CDR3 runs 14 residues. The CDR3 spells CSAAQRAAPYEQYF. The CDR3 nucleotides read TGCAGTGCTGCCCAGCGGGCAGCGCCCTACGAGCAGTACTTC.

This clonotype was picked up a small number of times. V is TRBV28 and J is TRBJ2-5; possible D gene TRBD2, 5 bases. The CDR3 has 14 amino acids. Looked up from germline, CDR1 is MDHEN and CDR2 is SYDVKM. V shed 3 bases and J shed 7 bases, with 15 bases lying between them. In nucleotides, the CDR3 is TGTGCCAGCAGTTTCGCGGAGGCCGGCGGGACCCAGTACTTC. This translates into CASSFAEAGGTQYF.

This clonotype occurred a few times. The V and J genes are TRBV6-5 and TRBJ1-3, with no clear D. The CDR3 totals 15 residues. Trimming shortened V by 0 bases and J by 1 base, and 7 bases separated the two germline ends. The germline gives CDR1 MNHEY, CDR2 SVGAGI. CDR3 sequence reads: CASSYSRRSGNTIYF. The DNA for the CDR3 is TGTGCCAGCAGTTACTCGCGCCGTTCTGGAAACACCATATATTTT.

The V and J genes are TRBV29-1 and TRBJ1-2; TRBD1 is a possible D gene (6 bases). Trimming left V 0 bases short and J 7 bases short, with 15 bases between. Germline V gene sequence: CDR1 SQVTM, CDR2 ANQGSEA. This CDR3 comprises 14 residues. The CDR3 here is CSVEDPRGLSGYTF. The CDR3 bases are TGCAGCGTTGAAGACCCGAGGGGGTTAAGTGGCTACACCTTC.

The rearrangement joins TRBV9 to TRBJ2-5; D is possibly TRBD1 (6 bases). Germline assignment: CDR1 SGDLS and CDR2 YYNGEE. V lost 4 bases, J lost 2 bases, and 12 bases lay in between. The CDR3 length is 14 residues. The CDR3 spells CASSPSGQQETQYF. In DNA form, the CDR3 reads TGTGCCAGCAGCCCCTCGGGACAACAAGAGACCCAGTACTTC.

This rearrangement joins TRBV20-1 to TRBJ2-3; 7 bases map to TRBD2. The ends lost 3 bases at V and 10 bases at J; junction bases unmatched: 7. Germline values: CDR1 DFQATT, CDR2 SNEGSKA (reference sequence). This CDR3 has 12 residues. CDR3 loop: CSARPPAGAQYF. In DNA form, the CDR3 reads TGCAGTGCTAGGCCCCCCGCGGGGGCGCAGTATTTT.

This clonotype was counted many times. The chain uses TRBV28 and TRBJ1-5; D is ambiguous. The CDR3 loop spans 14 amino acids. CDR1 and CDR2 from the germline V gene are MDHEN and SYDVKM. The germline V and J ends were trimmed by 6 bases and 0 bases, with 9 bases remaining between them. The chain's CDR3 is CASSPYLSNQPQHF. The CDR3 coding sequence is TGTGCCAGCAGCCCTTACCTTAGCAATCAGCCCCAGCATTTT. Full variable domain (rest looked up from reference TRBV28 and TRBJ1-5): DVKVTQSSRYLVKRTGEKVFLECVQDMDHENMFWYRQDPGLGLRLIYFSYDVKMKEKGDIPEGYSVSREKKERFSLILESASTNQTSMYLCASSPYLSNQPQHFGDGTRLSIL.

The genes are TRBV7-6 and TRBJ2-7, with D possibly being TRBD2 (6 bases). Germline CDR1 SGHVS, CDR2 FNYEAQ. Between the trimmed V and J ends, which lost 8 bases and 2 bases, there was a span of 16 bases. The CDR3 runs to 14 residues. DNA of the CDR3: TGTGCCAGCGCTAACTCCGCGGGACCCTACGAGCAGTACTTC. Translating it yields CASANSAGPYEQYF.

The V and J genes are TRBV19 and TRBJ1-5; D is uncertain. V was clipped by 4 bases and J by 4 bases, with 8 bases between them. Germline V gives CDR1 LNHDA, CDR2 SQIVND (reference sequence). The CDR3 runs 13 residues. CDR3 coding DNA: TGTGCCAGTAGTAGGCGGGTAAATCAGCCCCAGCATTTT. It codes for CASSRRVNQPQHF.

In its sample, this clonotype was seen a few times. The chain uses TRBV6-5 and TRBJ1-5; D is undetermined. This CDR3 is 14 amino acids long. With 3 bases removed from V and 5 bases from J, the gap between germline ends came to 11 bases. Per the germline V gene, CDR1 is MNHEY and CDR2 is SVGAGI. CDR3 in DNA: TGTGCCAGCAGTTATTCGCAGGCTGATCAGCCCCAGCATTTT. It yields the protein CASSYSQADQPQHF.

Only a few counts were recorded for this clonotype. V and J are TRBV9 and TRBJ2-1, with D uncertain. The CDR3 spans 14 residues. Germline V CDR1 and CDR2: SGDLS, YYNGEE. V dropped 4 bases and J dropped 5 bases, with 13 bases sitting between them. The chain's CDR3 is CASSSRLLNNEQFF. In DNA form, the CDR3 reads TGTGCCAGCAGCAGTCGACTCTTAAACAATGAGCAGTTCTTC.

This chain joins TRBV13 and TRBJ1-1; D is perhaps TRBD1 (5 bases). Germline loops: CDR1 PRHDT, CDR2 FYEKMQ (reference sequence). This CDR3 has 14 residues. Trimming took off 5 bases at V and 8 bases at J, with 18 bases between the two ends. The DNA of the CDR3 is TGTGCCAGCAGCAGGGGTCGGGTCCGCGTAGAAGCTTTCTTT. Translated, it gives CASSRGRVRVEAFF.

The J gene is TRBJ2-7, the V gene TRBV6-1; 12 bases agree with TRBD2. The CDR3 runs to 15 residues. Germline CDR1 MNHNS, CDR2 SASEGT. The V and J ends lost 5 bases and 4 bases, in that order; junction bases with no gene match: 6. In nucleotides, the CDR3 is TGTGCCAGCAGTTCGAAGACTAGCGGGAGATACGAGCAGTACTTC. Its protein is CASSSKTSGRYEQYF.

The sample holds a few counts of this clonotype. As DNA, the CDR3 is TGTGCCAGCAGCCGAAGTGGGGGGCCGGGGGATGGCTACACCTTC. This sequence encodes CASSRSGGPGDGYTF. The chain joins TRBV3-1 to TRBJ1-2; TRBD1 might be the D (6 bases). The length of the CDR3 is 15 residues. Germline V gives CDR1 LGHDT, CDR2 YNNKEL (reference sequence). The V gene lost 4 bases and the J gene lost 6 bases, with 18 bases spanning the gap. Complete variable domain (other parts from reference TRBV3-1 and TRBJ1-2): DTAVSQTPKYLVTQMGNDKSIKCEQNLGHDTMYWYKQDSKKFLKIMFSYNNKELIINETVPNRFSPKSPDKAHLNLHINSLELGDSAVYFCASSRSGGPGDGYTFGSGTRLTVV.

The chain recombines TRBV12-3 or TRBV12-4 with TRBJ1-2; the match to TRBD1 covers 8 bases. V dropped 5 bases and J dropped 6; count of bases not matched to a gene: 5. The CDR3 spans 13 residues. CDR3 DNA sequence: TGTGCCAGCAGTGGACGGACAGGGAATGGCTACACCTTC. This translates into CASSGRTGNGYTF.

The sample holds many counts of this clonotype. The rearrangement links TRBV7-2 to TRBJ2-1; 9 bases are a match to TRBD2. This CDR3 is built from 16 residues. Looked up from germline, CDR1 is SGHTA and CDR2 is FQGNSA. V lost 5 bases, J lost 3 bases, and 8 bases stayed unmatched. CDR3 protein: CASSRPAGGRYNEQFF. DNA of the CDR3: TGTGCCAGCAGCCGACCGGCGGGAGGGCGCTACAATGAGCAGTTCTTC.